This passage covers 29 T cell receptor beta chains from one sample sequenced in a study of beta chain features in type 1 diabetes. These receptors have no identified antigens. The study's findings and limits: People with Type 1 diabetes carried modestly yet significantly shorter TCRB CDR3s in all four CD4+ subsets.

The isolated RNA, all of it, was reverse transcribed, so expressed TCRB transcripts were what got sequenced. The protocol was immunoSEQ multiplex PCR, while the TCRdb copy is restricted to in-frame clones and leaves out a portion. This sample has over 200,000 clones, with 11% found just once. Sequencing input: naive CD4+ T cells from blood. The receptors originated from a young man with type 1 diabetes.

The gene calls are TRBV11-1 and TRBJ2-1; 12 positions match TRBD2. Unmatched junction bases numbered 7, after V lost 2 bases and J lost 8 bases. The CDR3 runs 16 residues. Germline values: CDR1 SGHAT, CDR2 FQDESV (reference sequence). The CDR3 DNA reads TGTGCCAGCAGCTTATCCCTAGCGGGGGGGCTGGATGAGCAGTTCTTC. It codes for CASSLSLAGGLDEQFF.

The J gene is TRBJ1-6, the V gene TRBV9; D gene ambiguous. V was trimmed by 3 bases and J by 8 bases, leaving 12 bases between them. The CDR3 is 14 amino acids. The germline gives CDR1 SGDLS, CDR2 YYNGEE. The chain's CDR3 is CASSAGLEDSPLHF. For the CDR3, the DNA is TGTGCCAGCAGCGCCGGTCTAGAGGATTCACCCCTCCACTTT.

The V and J genes are TRBV30 and TRBJ1-5; D is possibly TRBD1 (5 bases). V shed 2 bases and J shed 1 base, with 15 bases lying between them. CDR1 GTSNPN and CDR2 SVGIG come from the germline V gene (reference sequence). CDR3 size: 16 residues. The DNA for the CDR3 is TGTGCCTGGAGTACAAGGGGAGGGAGGAGCAATCAGCCCCAGCATTTT. It codes for CAWSTRGGRSNQPQHF.

The rearrangement joins TRBV5-1 to TRBJ1-2; TRBD1 matches at 7 bases. With 5 bases clipped from V and 3 bases from J, the junction kept 4 bases outside the gene matches. Germline CDR1 SGHRS, CDR2 YFSETQ. The CDR3 runs to 13 residues. CDR3 bases: TGCGCCAGCAGACCCGGGACAGACTATGGCTACACCTTC. Its translation: CASRPGTDYGYTF.

This clone turned up a few times. This rearrangement joins TRBV18 to TRBJ1-2; TRBD1 matches 7 bases. V lost 4 bases to trimming and J lost 4 bases; unmatched junction nucleotides: 12. The germline gives CDR1 KGHSH, CDR2 LQKENI. CDR3 length equals 16 residues. CDR3 nucleotide sequence: TGTGCCAGCTCACTCACTCGGGACAGTGCTTCCTATGGCTACACCTTC. Encoded protein: CASSLTRDSASYGYTF. The entire variable domain, with the rest obtained from reference TRBV18 and TRBJ1-2, is as follows: NAGVMQNPRHLVRRRGQEARLRCSPMKGHSHVYWYRQLPEEGLKFMVYLQKENIIDESGMPKERFSAEFPKEGPSILRIQQVVRGDSAAYFCASSLTRDSASYGYTFGSGTRLTVV.

This clone was seen a handful of times. The J gene is TRBJ2-3, the V gene TRBV7-2, with 7 bases that match TRBD2. The ends lost 3 bases at V and 5 bases at J; junction bases unmatched: 11. Germline loops: CDR1 SGHTA, CDR2 FQGNSA. This CDR3 has 16 residues. The CDR3: CASSFFVSGGGDTQYF. The CDR3 region has the DNA TGTGCCAGCAGCTTCTTTGTGTCCGGCGGGGGAGATACGCAGTATTTT.

The chain is built from TRBV5-1 and TRBJ2-5, with 7 bases fitting TRBD2. This CDR3 is 16 amino acids long. From germline, CDR1 is SGHRS and CDR2 YFSETQ. V was pared by 0 bases and J by 3 bases, with 8 bases of the junction left unmatched. In DNA, the CDR3 is TGCGCCAGCAGCTTGGAAGGTCGGGCGGGAGAAGAGACCCAGTACTTC. This translates into CASSLEGRAGEETQYF.

This clone was picked up a small number of times. The chain carries TRBV7-2 and TRBJ1-2; 7 bases map to TRBD1. After removal of 6 bases from V and 4 bases from J, the junction contained 8 bases not matched to a gene. Germline V gene data show CDR1 as SGHTA and CDR2 as FQGNSA. This CDR3 is 14 amino acids long. CDR3 nucleotide sequence: TGTGCCAGCAGACCCGGGACAGTCGCCTATGGCTACACCTTC. It codes for CASRPGTVAYGYTF.

This clone was detected only a few times. V and J are TRBV15 and TRBJ2-7, with a tentative D call TRBD1 (6 bases). Germline V lookup: CDR1 LNHNV, CDR2 YYDKDF (reference sequence). The length of the CDR3 is 15 residues. V lost 0 bases to trimming and J lost 2 bases, with 11 bases between them. This chain's CDR3 is CATSRDLGQTYEQYF. The CDR3 DNA follows: TGTGCCACCAGCAGAGACCTTGGACAGACCTACGAGCAGTACTTC.

The chain is built from TRBV5-1 and TRBJ1-1, with TRBD1 identical over 7 bases. This CDR3 has 16 amino acids. V lost 4 bases to trimming and J lost 0 bases; unmatched junction nucleotides: 9. The germline CDR1 and CDR2 sequences are SGHRS and YFSETQ. This chain's CDR3 is CASSRDSLRMNTEAFF. CDR3 sequence (DNA): TGCGCCAGCAGCAGGGACAGTCTTCGGATGAACACTGAAGCTTTCTTT.

V gene TRBV5-6 combines with J gene TRBJ1-1, with D possibly TRBD1 on 5 matching bases. V lost 1 base, J lost 4 bases, and 8 bases lay in between. Germline V CDR1 and CDR2: SGHDT, YYEEEE. The CDR3 consists of 13 residues. CDR3 in DNA: TGTGCCAGCAGCTTGTTACAGGCCACTGAAGCTTTCTTT. Its translation: CASSLLQATEAFF. The full variable domain, in which reference TRBV5-6 and TRBJ1-1 provide the parts outside the CDR3, is DAGVTQSPTHLIKTRGQQVTLRCSPKSGHDTVSWYQQALGQGPQFIFQYYEEEERQRGNFPDRFSGHQFPNYSSELNVNALLLGDSALYLCASSLLQATEAFFGQGTRLTVV.

Only a few counts were recorded for this clone. V and J are TRBV9 and TRBJ2-4, with TRBD2 identical over 9 bases. The V and J ends lost 3 bases and 8 bases, in that order; junction bases with no gene match: 9. There are 15 residues in the CDR3. Per the germline V gene, CDR1 is SGDLS and CDR2 is YYNGEE. The DNA of the CDR3 is TGTGCCAGCAGCGGAGGACCAGCGGGGGGTTACATTCAGTACTTC. Translated: CASSGGPAGGYIQYF.

This clone turned up a few times. V usage is TRBV6-1 and J usage is TRBJ1-1; tentative D call: TRBD1 (5 bases). The CDR3 loop spans 15 amino acids. Germline CDR1 is MNHNS and CDR2 is SASEGT. Trimming took 4 bases from V and 3 from J, leaving 15 bases between them. The CDR3 loop is CASSVRTPGDTEAFF. The CDR3 DNA sequence: TGTGCCAGCAGTGTTCGGACCCCGGGGGACACTGAAGCTTTCTTT.

This clone was found a few times. The same CDR3 also results from other DNA sequences found in this sample. The rearrangement uses TRBV28 and TRBJ2-7; D is perhaps TRBD2 (6 bases). Per germline, CDR1 MDHEN and CDR2 SYDVKM. The germline V and J ends were trimmed by 2 bases and 4 bases, with 6 bases remaining between them. This CDR3 is built from 12 residues. CDR3 nucleotide sequence: TGTGCCAGCAGTTTAGGAGGGTACGAGCAGTACTTC. This translates into CASSLGGYEQYF.

This clone appeared a few times. This chain joins TRBV28 and TRBJ2-6, with D maybe TRBD2 (6 bases). This CDR3 comprises 16 residues. The germline V gene has CDR1 MDHEN and CDR2 SYDVKM. V was pared by 0 bases and J by 4 bases, with 10 bases between. CDR3 amino acids: CASSLWGEAGANVLTF. The DNA of the CDR3 is TGTGCCAGCAGTTTATGGGGGGAGGCAGGGGCCAACGTCCTGACTTTC.

This clone was seen a handful of times. This rearrangement joins TRBV7-6 to TRBJ1-1; TRBD1 is a possible D gene (6 bases). This CDR3 has 12 amino acids. CDR1 is SGHVS and CDR2 is FNYEAQ in the germline V gene. Trimming pared 5 bases from V and 8 bases from J, leaving 12 bases between. CDR3 nucleotide sequence: TGTGCCAGCAGCATTCAGGGGTCGGAAGCTTTCTTT. Encoded protein: CASSIQGSEAFF.

Here the CDR3 DNA reads TGCAGCGTTGAAAGGGGGATGAACACTGAAGCTTTCTTT. Protein sequence: CSVERGMNTEAFF. The chain is built from TRBV29-1 and TRBJ1-1; a weak D match, TRBD1 (6 bases). With 2 bases removed from V and 0 bases from J, the gap between germline ends came to 7 bases. The CDR3 covers 13 residues. Germline V CDR1 and CDR2: SQVTM, ANQGSEA.

This clone turned up a few times. The chain combines TRBV7-2 with TRBJ1-5; D unclear. Per germline, CDR1 SGHTA and CDR2 FQGNSA. This CDR3 is 13 amino acids long. V lost 5 bases to trimming and J lost 6 bases, with 11 bases between them. The CDR3 protein is CASSPPGSQPQHF. In DNA form, the CDR3 reads TGTGCCAGCAGCCCTCCCGGGTCTCAGCCCCAGCATTTT.

This clone was seen a handful of times. The chain employs TRBV6-5 and TRBJ1-5; D is possibly TRBD1 (6 bases). V lost 4 bases to trimming and J lost 2 bases, with 15 bases between them. The CDR3 has 16 residues. Germline V gene sequence: CDR1 MNHEY, CDR2 SVGAGI. Written as DNA, the CDR3 is TGTGCCAGCAGTTCTCACACAGGGTCGGGCAATCAGCCCCAGCATTTT. Its protein product is CASSSHTGSGNQPQHF.

This clone was detected only a few times. This chain's CDR3 is CASSPASGTYNEQFF. The CDR3 region has the DNA TGTGCCAGCTCACCGGCTAGCGGAACCTACAATGAGCAGTTCTTC. The V gene is TRBV18, the J gene TRBJ2-1, with 7 bases matching TRBD2. CDR1 is KGHSH and CDR2 is LQKENI in the germline V gene. The CDR3 sequence is 15 residues long. The V gene end was trimmed by 3 bases and the J gene end by 2 bases; junction bases not matched to a gene: 4.

This clone was detected only a few times. V is TRBV5-1 and J is TRBJ2-3; TRBD1 aligns across 7 bases. Unmatched junction bases numbered 3, after V lost 3 bases and J lost 2 bases. This CDR3 region has 14 residues. The germline V gene encodes CDR1 SGHRS and CDR2 YFSETQ. CDR3 sequence reads: CASSSGQITDTQYF. The CDR3 bases are TGCGCCAGCAGCTCGGGACAGATCACAGATACGCAGTATTTT.

This clone was seen a few times. This rearrangement joins TRBV7-2 to TRBJ2-3; D remains ambiguous. CDR1 is SGHTA, CDR2 FQGNSA, per germline. The CDR3 covers 15 residues. V shed 1 base and J shed 0 bases, with 8 bases lying between them. The CDR3 bases are TGTGCCAGCAGCTTAGTCGGGTCTAGCACAGATACGCAGTATTTT. It yields the protein CASSLVGSSTDTQYF.

This clone has only a few counts. V and J are TRBV4-1 and TRBJ1-2; D uncertain. V was pared by 3 bases and J by 8 bases, with 13 bases between. CDR3 length equals 13 residues. Germline V gene lookup returns CDR1 MGHRA and CDR2 YSYEKL. CDR3 sequence (DNA): TGCGCCAGCAGCCAGATCGCCGGTTTAGGCTACACCTTC. Residues: CASSQIAGLGYTF.

For this clone: Other DNA sequences in this sample translate to the same CDR3. This chain links TRBV2 with TRBJ2-5; 15 bases agree with TRBD2. Germline CDR1 reads SNHLY; CDR2 reads FYNNEI. V trimming: 6 bases; J trimming: 2 bases; junction bases outside the gene matches: 1. The CDR3 has 15 residues. The CDR3 is CASRGTSGGQETQYF. CDR3 coding DNA: TGTGCCAGCAGGGGGACTAGCGGGGGGCAAGAGACCCAGTACTTC.

The sample holds a few counts of this clone. This CDR3 reads CASSQGTSGVTYEQYF. The CDR3 nucleotides are TGTGCCAGCAGCCAAGGAACTAGCGGGGTTACCTACGAGCAGTACTTC. The chain uses TRBV14 and TRBJ2-7, with 10 bases aligning to TRBD2. J lost 2 bases, V lost 1 base, and 5 bases had no gene match. CDR1 and CDR2 (germline): SGHDN, FVKESK. The CDR3 extends over 16 amino acids.

There are a few counts of this clone. The V and J genes are TRBV25-1 and TRBJ1-1; TRBD1 agrees at 7 bases. V trimming: 6 bases; J trimming: 2 bases; junction bases outside the gene matches: 9. The CDR3 loop spans 15 amino acids. Germline V CDR1 and CDR2: MGHDK, SYGVNS. The DNA of the CDR3 is TGTGCCAGCAGAAGAGGGGGCCTAGGTAACACTGAAGCTTTCTTT. The encoded protein is CASRRGGLGNTEAFF.

This clone was counted a few times. J is TRBJ1-5 and V is TRBV7-9, with 7 bases lining up with TRBD1. V dropped 5 bases and J dropped 3; count of bases not matched to a gene: 10. Germline CDR1 is SEHNR and CDR2 is FQNEAQ (reference sequence). This CDR3 is built from 16 residues. The CDR3 spells CASSPLQGRNNQPQHF. Here the CDR3 DNA reads TGTGCCAGCAGCCCCCTACAGGGGAGGAACAATCAGCCCCAGCATTTT. Together with reference TRBV7-9 and TRBJ1-5, the CDR3 gives the full variable domain: DTGVSQNPRHKITKRGQNVTFRCDPISEHNRLYWYRQTLGQGPEFLTYFQNEAQLEKSRLLSDRFSAERPKGSFSTLEIQRTEQGDSAMYLCASSPLQGRNNQPQHFGDGTRLSIL.

A few counts support this clone. The V gene is TRBV11-1, the J gene TRBJ1-1; perhaps TRBD1 as D (6 bases). Trimming took off 5 bases at V and 1 base at J, with 11 bases between the two ends. This CDR3 is 14 amino acids long. Germline V gene data show CDR1 as SGHAT and CDR2 as FQDESV (reference sequence). In DNA, the CDR3 is TGTGCCAGCAGCGTCGGACAGACGAACACTGAAGCTTTCTTT. Its protein product is CASSVGQTNTEAFF.

The chain combines TRBV28 with TRBJ2-7; D unresolved. From germline, CDR1 is MDHEN and CDR2 SYDVKM. The CDR3 consists of 10 residues. Trimming shortened V by 5 bases and J by 7 bases, and 6 bases separated the two germline ends. This CDR3 reads CASSQNEQYF. As DNA, the CDR3 is TGTGCCAGCAGTCAGAATGAGCAGTACTTC.